The next 14 T cell receptor beta chains were all read from a single sample in a study of cytomegalovirus exposure and HLA in healthy donors. PCR primers comprised 60 Vbeta and 13 Jbeta primers. Using immunoSEQ multiplex PCR, the repertoire was profiled, and TCRdb retains in-frame clones only, with some absent. The sample carries 150,000 to 160,000 clones, approximately 80% recorded once. Sequencing input: PBMCs. The receptors stem from a man aged 25-45 years in good health and CMV-seropositive.

This clone appeared once. The CDR3 DNA is TGTGCCAGCAGTTACCCTGGGACTAGCGGTTACGAGCAGTACTTC. Translating gives CASSYPGTSGYEQYF. The rearrangement uses TRBV6-6 and TRBJ2-7; 11 nucleotides line up with TRBD2. The germline V gene has CDR1 MNHNY and CDR2 SVGAGI (reference sequence). The CDR3 contains 15 residues. J was trimmed by 4 bases and V by 2 bases; bases with no gene match: 4.

This rearrangement joins TRBV5-6 to TRBJ2-7; TRBD2 might be the D (6 bases). Germline lookup yields CDR1 SGHDT and CDR2 YYEEEE. V was pared by 2 bases and J by 0 bases, with 15 bases between. CDR3 length: 16 residues. As DNA, the CDR3 is TGTGCCAGCAGCTTAACCTCCTTCGGGAGCTCCTACGAGCAGTACTTC. Translated, it gives CASSLTSFGSSYEQYF.

The chain combines TRBV6-6 with TRBJ2-2; weak D call: TRBD1 (5 bases). V was cut by 6 bases and J by 5 bases, with 13 bases left in between. Germline-derived CDR1 and CDR2 are MNHNY and SVGAGI (reference sequence). This CDR3 contains 14 residues. The CDR3 region is CASSLLGVTGELFF. CDR3 nucleotide sequence: TGTGCCAGCAGCCTGCTAGGGGTAACCGGGGAGCTGTTTTTT.

The chain combines TRBV7-8 with TRBJ2-1, with TRBD2 matching 10 bases. Trimming cost V 1 base and J 0 bases; bases outside gene matches: 0. The CDR3 is 16 residues long. Germline V gene data show CDR1 as SGHVS and CDR2 as FQNEAQ. The CDR3 DNA reads TGTGCCAGCAGCTTAGGACTAGCGGGCTCCTACAATGAGCAGTTCTTC. The encoded protein is CASSLGLAGSYNEQFF. The full variable domain, with the rest looked up from reference TRBV7-8 and TRBJ2-1, is GAGVSQSPRYKVAKRGQDVALRCDPISGHVSLFWYQQALGQGPEFLTYFQNEAQLDKSGLPSDRFFAERPEGSVSTLKIQRTQQEDSAVYLCASSLGLAGSYNEQFFGPGTRLTVL.

The chain is built from TRBV27 and TRBJ2-6, with 10 positions matching TRBD2. CDR1 MNHEY and CDR2 SMNVEV come from the germline V gene (reference sequence). CDR3 length equals 19 residues. The junction had 6 bases not matched to a gene; V was cut back by 1 base and J by 0 bases. In DNA, the CDR3 is TGTGCCAGCAGTTTATGGGGACTAGCGCTAAACTCTGGGGCCAACGTCCTGACTTTC. Encoded protein: CASSLWGLALNSGANVLTF.

The V gene is TRBV28, the J gene TRBJ2-7; TRBD2 is a possible D gene (6 bases). Germline CDR1 MDHEN, CDR2 SYDVKM. The V gene lost 1 base and the J gene lost 12 bases, with 13 bases spanning the gap. The length of the CDR3 is 12 residues. This chain's CDR3 is CASSLSERARYF. The CDR3 DNA sequence: TGTGCCAGCAGTTTATCTGAGCGGGCGCGGTACTTC.

Turning to this clone: The sample carries other DNA sequences with the same CDR3. The genes are TRBV7-3 and TRBJ2-1; 9 bases are a match to TRBD2. Per germline, CDR1 SGHTA and CDR2 FQGTGA. After removal of 5 bases from V and 0 bases from J, the junction contained 2 bases not matched to a gene. This CDR3 is 15 amino acids long. DNA of the CDR3: TGTGCCAGCAGCCTTAGCGGGAGCTCCTACAATGAGCAGTTCTTC. This encodes CASSLSGSSYNEQFF.

The CDR3 DNA is TGTGCCAGCACCCCTCGGGACAGGGTAAACTATGGCTACACCTTC. Translating it yields CASTPRDRVNYGYTF. This chain joins TRBV28 and TRBJ1-2; TRBD1 matches 9 bases. V shed 7 bases, J shed 2 bases, and the junction held 8 bases outside the gene matches. In germline, CDR1 is MDHEN, CDR2 SYDVKM. The CDR3 is 15 residues long.

The chain recombines TRBV7-8 with TRBJ1-3, with D tentatively TRBD1 (6 bases). The CDR3 totals 16 residues. Germline V gene lookup returns CDR1 SGHVS and CDR2 FQNEAQ. The V end lost 3 bases, the J end lost 0 bases, and 12 bases lay between the germline ends. The CDR3 region is CASSLDSEYSGNTIYF. As DNA, the CDR3 is TGTGCCAGCAGCTTGGACAGCGAATACTCTGGAAACACCATATATTTT.

V is TRBV10-3 and J is TRBJ2-7, with 8 bases identical to TRBD2. The CDR3 spans 18 residues. Germline trimming cut 0 bases from V and 7 bases from J; bases unmatched to any gene: 17. CDR1 and CDR2 (germline): ENHRY, SYGVKD. CDR3 amino acids: CAISESEISGVFPREQYF. CDR3 bases: TGTGCCATCAGTGAGTCGGAAATTAGCGGGGTCTTTCCACGGGAGCAGTACTTC.

This clone was counted between two and nine times. The V call is TRBV5-4, the J call TRBJ2-7, with 8 bases matching TRBD1. This CDR3 comprises 15 residues. After removal of 4 bases from V and 0 bases from J, the junction contained 6 bases not matched to a gene. The germline V gene has CDR1 SGHNT and CDR2 YYREEE (reference sequence). For the CDR3, the DNA is TGTGCCAGCAGCAGAAACAGGGGGAGCTCCTACGAGCAGTACTTC. It yields the protein CASSRNRGSSYEQYF.

This chain uses TRBV19 with TRBJ2-7, with 8 bases identical to TRBD1. V shed 2 bases, J shed 2 bases, and the junction held 5 bases outside the gene matches. There are 15 residues in the CDR3. Germline-derived CDR1 and CDR2 are LNHDA and SQIVND (reference sequence). The CDR3 DNA follows: TGTGCCAGTAGTATAAGCCAGGGGGCTACCTACGAGCAGTACTTC. This translates into CASSISQGATYEQYF.

In this sample, this clone turned up once. V usage is TRBV10-3 and J usage is TRBJ1-3; 10 bases agree with TRBD1. The ends lost 4 bases at V and 1 base at J; junction bases unmatched: 1. The germline V gene encodes CDR1 ENHRY and CDR2 SYGVKD. The CDR3 runs 15 residues. The CDR3 here is CAISGDRGSGNTIYF. The DNA of the CDR3 is TGTGCCATCAGTGGGGACAGGGGTTCTGGAAACACCATATATTTT.

V and J are TRBV27 and TRBJ2-5; 10 bases line up with TRBD1. The junction had 3 bases not matched to a gene; V was cut back by 5 bases and J by 3 bases. Per germline, CDR1 MNHEY and CDR2 SMNVEV (reference sequence). The CDR3 runs to 14 residues. The CDR3 here is CASSQGTGEETQYF. CDR3 nucleotide sequence: TGTGCCAGCAGTCAAGGGACAGGGGAAGAGACCCAGTACTTC.